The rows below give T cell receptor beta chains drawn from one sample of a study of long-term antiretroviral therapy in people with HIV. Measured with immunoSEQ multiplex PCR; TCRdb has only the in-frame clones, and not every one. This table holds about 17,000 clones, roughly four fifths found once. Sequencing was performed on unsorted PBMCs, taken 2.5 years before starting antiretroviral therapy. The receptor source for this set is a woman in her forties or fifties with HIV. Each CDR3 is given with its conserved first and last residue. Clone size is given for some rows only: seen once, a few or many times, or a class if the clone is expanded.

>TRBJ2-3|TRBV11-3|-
CASSLGTRGTDTQYF
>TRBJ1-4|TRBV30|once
CAIKDGGGPGKLFF
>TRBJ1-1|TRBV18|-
CASSGETEAFF
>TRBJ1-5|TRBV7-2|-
CASSNTQGASYQPQHF
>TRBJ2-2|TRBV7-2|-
CASSLALGPGELFF
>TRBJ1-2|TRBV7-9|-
CASRDGLNYGYTF
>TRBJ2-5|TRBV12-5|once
CASGLGPVETQYF
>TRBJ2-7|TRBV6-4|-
CASSPRQGYEQYF
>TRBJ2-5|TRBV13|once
CASSTLGLAGGQMGETQYF
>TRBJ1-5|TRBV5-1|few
CASSLGGKSNQPQHF
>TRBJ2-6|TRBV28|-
CATLGVAGANVLTF
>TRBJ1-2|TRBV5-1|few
CASSPGSNYGYTF
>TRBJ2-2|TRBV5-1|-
CASSLEGLPGELFF
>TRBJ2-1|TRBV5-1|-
CASSLVAGGGYEQFF
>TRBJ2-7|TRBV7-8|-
CASSLEPVSSYEQYF
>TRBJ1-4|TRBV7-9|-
CASSLATTNIGKLFF
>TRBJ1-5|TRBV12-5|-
CASGIPDRQDSNQPQHF
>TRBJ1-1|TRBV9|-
CASSVDGGRLTEAFF
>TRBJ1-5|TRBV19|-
CASHRVGLGNQPQHF
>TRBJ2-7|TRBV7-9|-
CASSPGTSGGEQYF
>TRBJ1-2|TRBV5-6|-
CASSLTPDRTLIYGYTF
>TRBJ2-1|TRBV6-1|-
CASHLAGEQFF
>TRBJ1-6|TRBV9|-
CASSVGTNNSPLHF
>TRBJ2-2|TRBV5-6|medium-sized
CASSPGLAGANTGELFF
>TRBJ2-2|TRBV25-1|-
CASSSGGPNTGELFF
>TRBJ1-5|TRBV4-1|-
CASSQESGAGQPQHF
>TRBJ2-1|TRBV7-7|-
CASSLRTSGPRNEQFF
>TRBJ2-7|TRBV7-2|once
CASSPTSGGGGYEQYF
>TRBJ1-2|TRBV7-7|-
CASSPTGVYGYTF
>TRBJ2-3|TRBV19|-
CASRLTGPSTDTQYF
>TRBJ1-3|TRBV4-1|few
CASSQGDIFLSGNTIYF
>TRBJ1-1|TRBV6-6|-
CASSSLTGYMNTEAFF
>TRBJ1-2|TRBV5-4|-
CASSSGRGDVYGYTF
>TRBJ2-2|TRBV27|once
CASSFRGLANTGELFF
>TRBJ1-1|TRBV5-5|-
CASSLDAGTEAFF
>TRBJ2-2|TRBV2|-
CASSEALRAGTGELFF
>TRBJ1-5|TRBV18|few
CASSLDRHSNQPQHF
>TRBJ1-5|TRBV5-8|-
CASSFAGRVGNQPQHF
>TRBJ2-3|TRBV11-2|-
CASSITSVTDTQYF
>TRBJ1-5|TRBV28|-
CASPLLGPQHF
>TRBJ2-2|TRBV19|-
CASSTFWMNQALSGELFF